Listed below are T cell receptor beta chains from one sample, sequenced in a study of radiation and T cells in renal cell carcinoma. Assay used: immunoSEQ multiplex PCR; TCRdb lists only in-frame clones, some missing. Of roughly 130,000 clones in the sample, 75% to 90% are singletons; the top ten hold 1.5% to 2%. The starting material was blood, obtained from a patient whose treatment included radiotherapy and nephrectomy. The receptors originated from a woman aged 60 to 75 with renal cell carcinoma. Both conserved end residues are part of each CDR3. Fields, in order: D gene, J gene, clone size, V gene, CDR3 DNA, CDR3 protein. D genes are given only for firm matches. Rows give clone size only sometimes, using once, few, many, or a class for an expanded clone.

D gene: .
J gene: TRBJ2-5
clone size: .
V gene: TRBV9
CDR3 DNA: TGTGCCAGCAGCGTAAAGGACCGAAGACCCCAAGAGACCCAGTACTTC
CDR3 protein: CASSVKDRRPQETQYF

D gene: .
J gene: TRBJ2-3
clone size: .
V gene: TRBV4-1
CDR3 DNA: TGCGCCAGCAGCCAGTACCCAGTCGAAGCCACAGATACGCAGTATTTT
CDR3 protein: CASSQYPVEATDTQYF

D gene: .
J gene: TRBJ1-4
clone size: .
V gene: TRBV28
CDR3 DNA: TGTGCCAGCACCCGATCCCTCGGGGCCGCCAGCGGAAAACTGTTTTTT
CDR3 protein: CASTRSLGAASGKLFF

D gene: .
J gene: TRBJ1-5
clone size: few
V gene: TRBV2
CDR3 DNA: TGTGCCAGCAGTGTGCAAGCAGGGCCGAATCAGCCCCAGCATTTT
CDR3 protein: CASSVQAGPNQPQHF

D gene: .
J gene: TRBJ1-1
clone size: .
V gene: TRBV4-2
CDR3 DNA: TGTGCCAGCAGCCAAGGAGTTAACAGGGAGACTGAAGCTTTCTTT
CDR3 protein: CASSQGVNRETEAFF

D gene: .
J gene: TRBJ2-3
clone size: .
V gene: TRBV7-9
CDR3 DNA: TGTGCCAGCAGCTACCAAGCAGATACGCAGTATTTT
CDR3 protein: CASSYQADTQYF

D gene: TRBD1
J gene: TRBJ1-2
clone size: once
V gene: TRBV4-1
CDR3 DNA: TGCGCCAGCAGTCAAGGGACAGGGGCGGTCTATGGCTACACCTTC
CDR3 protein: CASSQGTGAVYGYTF

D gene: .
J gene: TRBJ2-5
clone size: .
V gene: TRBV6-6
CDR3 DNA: TGTGCCAGCAGCCCGGAGGCCGGCGAGACCCAGTACTTC
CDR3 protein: CASSPEAGETQYF

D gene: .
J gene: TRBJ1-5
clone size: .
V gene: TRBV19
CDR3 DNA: TGTGCCAGTAGTGCCTCGGGAGGGGGCAATCAGCCCCAGCATTTT
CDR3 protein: CASSASGGGNQPQHF

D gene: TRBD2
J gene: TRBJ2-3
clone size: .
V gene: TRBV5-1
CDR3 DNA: TGCGCCAGCAGCGTGGGGCTAGCGGGGGGAAGCACAGATACGCAGTATTTT
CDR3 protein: CASSVGLAGGSTDTQYF

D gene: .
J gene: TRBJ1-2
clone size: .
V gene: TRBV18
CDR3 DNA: TGTGCCAGCTCACCACCGGCGGACCCTTATGGCTACACCTTC
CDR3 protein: CASSPPADPYGYTF

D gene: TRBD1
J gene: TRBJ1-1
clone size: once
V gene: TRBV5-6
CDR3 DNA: TGTGCCAGCAGCTTGTTCTTGGGGACAGGGGGTATGAACACTGAAGCTTTCTTT
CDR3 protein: CASSLFLGTGGMNTEAFF

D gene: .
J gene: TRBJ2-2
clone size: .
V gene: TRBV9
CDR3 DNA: TGTGCCAGCAGCGTCCCCGGGGAGCTGTTTTTT
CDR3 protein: CASSVPGELFF

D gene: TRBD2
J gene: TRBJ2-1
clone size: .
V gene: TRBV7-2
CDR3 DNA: TGTGCCAGCAGCTCTCGAGCGGGGGGCTACAATGAGCAGTTCTTC
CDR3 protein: CASSSRAGGYNEQFF

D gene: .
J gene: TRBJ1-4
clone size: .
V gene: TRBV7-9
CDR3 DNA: TGTGCCAGCAGCTTATCCACAGGTGCCTATGAAAAACTGTTTTTT
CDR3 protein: CASSLSTGAYEKLFF

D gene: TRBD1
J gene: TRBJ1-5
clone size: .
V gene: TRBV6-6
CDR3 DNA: TGTGCCAGCAGTTTAGGCAGGGGGACGAATCAGCCCCAGCATTTT
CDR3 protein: CASSLGRGTNQPQHF

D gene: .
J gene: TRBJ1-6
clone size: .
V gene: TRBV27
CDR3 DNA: TGTGCCAGCAGTTTATTCGCCACCGACAGCTATAATTCACCCCTCCACTTT
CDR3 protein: CASSLFATDSYNSPLHF

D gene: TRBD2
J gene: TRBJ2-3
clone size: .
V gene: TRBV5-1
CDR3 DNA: TGCGCCAGCAGCTTGGGATTTAGCGGGAGTGGAAGCACAGATACGCAGTATTTT
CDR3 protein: CASSLGFSGSGSTDTQYF

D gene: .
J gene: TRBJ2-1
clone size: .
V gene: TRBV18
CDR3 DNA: TGTGCCAGCTCCATCCGCGGACGGGAGGAGCAGTTCTTC
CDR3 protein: CASSIRGREEQFF

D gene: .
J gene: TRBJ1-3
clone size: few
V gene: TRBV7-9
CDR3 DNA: TGTGCCAGCAGCTTTCCCTCAGGAAACACCATATATTTT
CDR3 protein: CASSFPSGNTIYF

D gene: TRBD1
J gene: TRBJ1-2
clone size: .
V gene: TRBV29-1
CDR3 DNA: TGCAGCGCCCCGGGACAGGGGGATCGTGGCTACACCTTC
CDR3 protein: CSAPGQGDRGYTF

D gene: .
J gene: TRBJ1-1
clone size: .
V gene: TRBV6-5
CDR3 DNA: TGTGCCAGCAGTTACTCAACGGGGGACACTGAAGCTTTCTTT
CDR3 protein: CASSYSTGDTEAFF

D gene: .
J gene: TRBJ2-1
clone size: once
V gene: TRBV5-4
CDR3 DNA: TGTGCCAGCAGCTTGGACAGTAGCTCCTACAATGAGCAGTTCTTC
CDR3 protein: CASSLDSSSYNEQFF

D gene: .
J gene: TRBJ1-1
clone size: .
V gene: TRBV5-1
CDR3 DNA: TGCGCCAGTCAACCAACAGGGTTGGACACTGAAGCTTTCTTT
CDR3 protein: CASQPTGLDTEAFF

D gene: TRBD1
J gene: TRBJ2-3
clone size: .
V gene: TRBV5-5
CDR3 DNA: TGTGCCAGCAGCAGTCAACCGGGACAGCGCACAGATACGCAGTATTTT
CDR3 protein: CASSSQPGQRTDTQYF

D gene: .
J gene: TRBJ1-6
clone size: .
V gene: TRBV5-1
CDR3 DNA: TGCGCCAGCAGCTTGGAGTCAGGATTTAATTCACCCCTCCACTTT
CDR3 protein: CASSLESGFNSPLHF

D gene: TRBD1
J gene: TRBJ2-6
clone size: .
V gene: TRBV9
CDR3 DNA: TGTGCCAGCAGCGGCGACAGGGGGGAGCTCTCTGGGGCCAACGTCCTGACTTTC
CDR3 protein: CASSGDRGELSGANVLTF

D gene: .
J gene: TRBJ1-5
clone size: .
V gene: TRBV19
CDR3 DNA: TGTGCCAGTAGTATAGCCATTTATAGCAATCAGCCCCAGCATTTT
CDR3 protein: CASSIAIYSNQPQHF

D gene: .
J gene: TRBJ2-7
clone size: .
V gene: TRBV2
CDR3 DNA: TGTGCCAGCATTAGGGGTTCCTACGAGCAGTACTTC
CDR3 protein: CASIRGSYEQYF

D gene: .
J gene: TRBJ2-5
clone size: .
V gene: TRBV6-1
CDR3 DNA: TGTGCCAGCAGTGAAGGGGGGTACCAAGAGACCCAGTACTTC
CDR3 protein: CASSEGGYQETQYF

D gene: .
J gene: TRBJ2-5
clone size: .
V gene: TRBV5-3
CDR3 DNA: TGTGCCAGAGTAGGGGGGCCCCGAGAGGAGACCCAGTACTTC
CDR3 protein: CARVGGPREETQYF

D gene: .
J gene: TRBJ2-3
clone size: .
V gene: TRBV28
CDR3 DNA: TGTGCCAGCAAAGGGGCAGGGAACACAGATACGCAGTATTTT
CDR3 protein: CASKGAGNTDTQYF

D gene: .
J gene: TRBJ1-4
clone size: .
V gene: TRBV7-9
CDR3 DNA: TGTGCCAGCAGCCCCGGCCTCGAAAAACTGTTTTTT
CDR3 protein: CASSPGLEKLFF

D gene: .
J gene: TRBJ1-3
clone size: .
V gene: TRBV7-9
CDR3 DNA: TGTGCCAGCAGCCCCCCAAACAGGGTAAACACCATATATTTT
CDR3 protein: CASSPPNRVNTIYF

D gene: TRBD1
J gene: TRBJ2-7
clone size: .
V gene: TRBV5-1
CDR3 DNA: TGCGCCAGCAGTCCGGGACAGTACCCGGGGGAGCAGTACTTC
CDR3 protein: CASSPGQYPGEQYF

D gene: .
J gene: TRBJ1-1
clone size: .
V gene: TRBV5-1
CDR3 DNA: TGCGCCAGCAGCTTTTTCGACAGCCCAGGTGGAGCTTTCTTT
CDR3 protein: CASSFFDSPGGAFF

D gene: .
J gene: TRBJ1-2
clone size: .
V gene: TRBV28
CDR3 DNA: TGTGCCAGCAGAATACCCGGGCGGCAGTTCTATGGCTACACCTTC
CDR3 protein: CASRIPGRQFYGYTF

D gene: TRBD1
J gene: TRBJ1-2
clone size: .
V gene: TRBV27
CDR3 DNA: TGTGCCAGCAGTTTTATTATGGGACAGGCCTATGGCTACACCTTC
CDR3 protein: CASSFIMGQAYGYTF

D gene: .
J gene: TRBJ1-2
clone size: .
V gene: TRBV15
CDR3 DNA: TGTGCCACCAGAGCCCCACATCCGACAGGTACCTTGTATGGCTACACCTTC
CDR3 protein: CATRAPHPTGTLYGYTF

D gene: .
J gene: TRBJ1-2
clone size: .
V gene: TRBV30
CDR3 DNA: TGTGCCTGGAGTCCCCCGAGGGCGGTTAACTATGGCTACACCTTC
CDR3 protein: CAWSPPRAVNYGYTF

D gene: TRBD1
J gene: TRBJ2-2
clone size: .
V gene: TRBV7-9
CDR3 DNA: TGTGCCAGCAGCGCGAGCCCCGGGACAGAAGCCGGGGAGCTGTTTTTT
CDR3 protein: CASSASPGTEAGELFF

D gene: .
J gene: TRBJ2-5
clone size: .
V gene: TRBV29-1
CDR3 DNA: TGCAGCGTTGAATACGGTTTATGGGGGCAGTACTTC
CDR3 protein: CSVEYGLWGQYF

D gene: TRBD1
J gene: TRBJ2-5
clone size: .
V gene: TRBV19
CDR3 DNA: TGTGCCAGTAGTGAAGGGGGCAGTCAGACCCAGTACTTC
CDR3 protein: CASSEGGSQTQYF

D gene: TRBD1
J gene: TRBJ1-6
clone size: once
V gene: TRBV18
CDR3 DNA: TGTGCCAGCGCCACGGACAGGGGGCCTAATTCACCCCTCCACTTT
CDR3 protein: CASATDRGPNSPLHF

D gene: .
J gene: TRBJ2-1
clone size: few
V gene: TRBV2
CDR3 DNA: TGTGCCAGCAGTAAGGACGGAGGGATCGATGAGCAGTTCTTC
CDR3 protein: CASSKDGGIDEQFF

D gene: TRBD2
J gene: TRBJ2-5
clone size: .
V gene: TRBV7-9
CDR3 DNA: TGTGCCAGCCTAGCGGGGGGAGAGTTCCAAGAGACCCAGTACTTC
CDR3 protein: CASLAGGEFQETQYF

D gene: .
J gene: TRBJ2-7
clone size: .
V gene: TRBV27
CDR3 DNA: TGTGCCAGCAGTTTAGGTCGGTCCTACGAGCAGTACTTC
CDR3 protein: CASSLGRSYEQYF

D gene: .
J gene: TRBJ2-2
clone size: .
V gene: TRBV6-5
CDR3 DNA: TGTGCCAGCAGTGTGCACACCGGGGAGCTGTTTTTT
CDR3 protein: CASSVHTGELFF

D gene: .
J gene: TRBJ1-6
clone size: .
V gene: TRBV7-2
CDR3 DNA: TGTGCCAGCAGCTTAGCGGAGTCGCGAGGATTACCCCTCCACTTT
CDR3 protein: CASSLAESRGLPLHF

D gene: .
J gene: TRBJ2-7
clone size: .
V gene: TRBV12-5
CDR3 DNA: TGTGCTAGTGGTTTGGTGCCGCGGCTGAGCGAGCAGTACTTC
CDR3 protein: CASGLVPRLSEQYF

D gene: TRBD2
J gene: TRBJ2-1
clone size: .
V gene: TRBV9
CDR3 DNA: TGTGCCAGCAGCGAAGGGGGAGCGGGAGGCCGGGGTGAGCAGTTCTTC
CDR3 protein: CASSEGGAGGRGEQFF

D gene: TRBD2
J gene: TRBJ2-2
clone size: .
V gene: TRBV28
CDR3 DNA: TGTGCCAGCAGTTTAGGCGGGAGCCTCTGGGGTCTTGTGACCGGGGAGCTGTTTTTT
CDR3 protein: CASSLGGSLWGLVTGELFF

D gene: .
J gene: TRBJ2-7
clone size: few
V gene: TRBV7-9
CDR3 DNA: TGTGCCAGCAGTCAGGGCGTACCCGAGGGATACGAGCAGTACTTC
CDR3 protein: CASSQGVPEGYEQYF